This record covers a single T cell receptor beta chain. Antigen specificity is unknown. Germline CDR1 MDHEN, CDR2 SYDVKM. The CDR3 runs 13 residues. The V gene lost 6 bases and the J gene lost 0 bases, with 7 bases spanning the gap. The donor cohort consisted entirely of Caucasian adults residing in Nashville, Tennessee. Splitting the CD4+ cells yielded a CD45RA+ naive subset and a CD45RA-negative memory subset. Repertoires were generated with immunoSEQ multiplex PCR, while TCRdb's copy carries only in-frame clones and drops some. The sample has fewer than 2.5 million clones; under 95% are singletons. This specimen belongs to a study of shared clonotypes between healthy human individuals. Study-level findings and limits: Sharing across a handful of donors was seen in approximately 5.2% of naive CD4 clonotypes. A limitation of the genetic and exposure-history diversity represented arose from few donors.

This TCR was recovered from a man aged 18 to 30 in good health. Some clones in this sample may be carry-over from other donors' samples. Sequencing was performed on naive CD4+ T cells from PBMCs. As for subset: CD45RA+ positively selected. This chain uses TRBV28 with TRBJ2-3; unclear D gene. Written as DNA, the CDR3 is TGTGCCAGCAGATTGGACAGCACAGATACGCAGTATTTT. It encodes CASRLDSTDTQYF.